Listed here are 22 T cell receptor beta chains from one sample, sequenced in a study of blood T cells in healthy people across ages. A second PCR, run for about 7 to 11 cycles, used a sample-barcoded 5' primer plus a J-beta primer mix. In TCRdb, the 5' RACE reads were re-called with MiXCR into one record per CDR3 protein. The sample has hundreds of thousands of distinct CDR3 sequences, approximately 25% seen once. This sample was also put to use in a study of T cells of mothers and their children.

Material: blood. All receptors derive from a boy younger than 18 in good health.

The gene calls are TRBV11-2 and TRBJ1-2, with D possibly TRBD1 on 6 matching bases. The CDR3 sequence is 15 residues long. Germline CDR1 is SGHAT and CDR2 is FQNNGV. Trimming removed 5 bases at V and 8 bases at J, with 21 bases between. This chain's CDR3 is CASSHPYREEQGYTF. DNA for the CDR3: TGTGCCAGCAGCCACCCCTACAGGGAGGAGCAAGGCTACACCTTC.

The rearrangement links TRBV12-3 or TRBV12-4 to TRBJ2-5, with D perhaps matching TRBD2 (5 bases). The CDR3 is 14 amino acids. V lost 5 bases, J lost 5 bases, and 15 bases lay in between. DNA for the CDR3: TGTGCCAGCAGTCTACAGTCCCGAGGGGAGACCCAGTACTTC. This gives the protein CASSLQSRGETQYF.

This clonotype has just a few counts. The rearrangement uses TRBV2 and TRBJ2-5; 8 bases align to TRBD2. CDR1 and CDR2 (germline): SNHLY, FYNNEI. This CDR3 spans 15 amino acids. Losses at the gene ends were 3 bases for V and 4 bases for J; bases not matched to a gene: 7. CDR3 amino acids: CASSDAAGETETQYF. The CDR3 DNA is TGTGCCAGCAGTGATGCAGCGGGGGAGACAGAGACCCAGTACTTC.

The gene calls are TRBV6-1 and TRBJ2-5, with D perhaps TRBD1 (6 bases). V lost 7 bases, J lost 4 bases, and 19 bases lay in between. This CDR3 comprises 15 residues. Germline CDR1 reads MNHNS; CDR2 reads SASEGT. The CDR3 sequence is CASNSYREDVETQYF. DNA for the CDR3: TGTGCCAGCAATTCCTACAGGGAAGATGTAGAGACCCAGTACTTC.

The sample holds a few counts of this clonotype. The chain uses TRBV10-3 and TRBJ2-7; 9 bases are shared with TRBD1. Germline V gene data show CDR1 as ENHRY and CDR2 as SYGVKD. V was clipped by 4 bases and J by 3 bases; unmatched bases: 10. The CDR3 contains 16 residues. Written as DNA, the CDR3 is TGTGCCATCAGTGGCGGAGCCGGGACAGGGAGCTACGAGCAGTACTTC. Its translation: CAISGGAGTGSYEQYF.

This clonotype occurred a few times. This chain joins TRBV18 and TRBJ2-1; D may be TRBD2 (5 bases). CDR1 is KGHSH and CDR2 is LQKENI in the germline V gene. The CDR3 sequence is 17 residues long. Trimming took 1 base from V and 0 from J, leaving 13 bases between them. Here the CDR3 reads CASSPQSLGGSYNEQFF. The CDR3 DNA is TGTGCCAGCTCACCACAGTCCTTAGGAGGCTCCTACAATGAGCAGTTCTTC.

This clonotype was seen only a few times. The chain carries TRBV2 and TRBJ2-1, with 11 bases identical to TRBD2. V lost 4 bases and J lost 8; bases outside the gene matches: 16. Germline CDR1 reads SNHLY; CDR2 reads FYNNEI. The CDR3 is made up of 18 amino acids. The CDR3 DNA reads as TGTGCCAGCAGTGGAGATAGCGGGAGGGCCAGGTCATACCATGAGCAGTTCTTC. Translation: CASSGDSGRARSYHEQFF.

This chain joins TRBV5-5 and TRBJ2-5, with D possibly being TRBD1 or TRBD2 (5 bases each). This CDR3 is 14 amino acids long. Germline-derived CDR1 and CDR2 are SGHKS and YYEKEE (reference sequence). Trimming shortened V by 0 bases and J by 5 bases, and 11 bases separated the two germline ends. The DNA for the CDR3 is TGTGCCAGCAGCTTGGTAGTTGAGGGGGAGACCCAGTACTTC. Amino acid sequence: CASSLVVEGETQYF.

This clonotype has just a few counts. The chain is built from TRBV29-1 and TRBJ1-2; 7 nucleotides match TRBD1. The V gene end was trimmed by 5 bases and the J gene end by 0 bases; junction bases not matched to a gene: 9. Germline values: CDR1 SQVTM, CDR2 ANQGSEA. The CDR3 is made up of 15 amino acids. As DNA, the CDR3 is TGCAGCGTTTCGCCCGGGACAGATTCTAACTATGGCTACACCTTC. Its translation: CSVSPGTDSNYGYTF.

The genes are TRBV7-9 and TRBJ2-7, with 14 bases fitting TRBD2. The CDR3 spans 18 residues. J gave up 4 bases and V 5 bases, and 13 bases lay outside the gene matches. CDR1 SEHNR and CDR2 FQNEAQ come from the germline V gene (reference sequence). The CDR3 DNA follows: TGTGCCAGCAGCATCCGGGGGGGGACTAGCGGGAGAAGATACGAGCAGTACTTC. Translating gives CASSIRGGTSGRRYEQYF.

The chain recombines TRBV12-3 or TRBV12-4 with TRBJ2-5, with 11 nucleotides matching TRBD2. The CDR3 totals 15 residues. V lost 3 bases to trimming and J lost 5 bases; unmatched junction nucleotides: 5. The CDR3 loop is CASSFSGGAEETQYF. The CDR3 DNA reads TGTGCCAGCAGTTTTAGCGGGGGGGCCGAGGAGACCCAGTACTTC.

This clonotype was seen only a few times. DNA of the CDR3: TGTGCCAGCAGTTACAGACCCGGGACACGGGGCGCTATGGAGTACACCTTC. Its protein product is CASSYRPGTRGAMEYTF. The rearrangement links TRBV12-3 or TRBV12-4 to TRBJ1-2, with a possible D match to TRBD1 (6 bases). The CDR3 covers 17 residues. Deletions cut 4 bases from V and 11 bases from J, with 29 bases between.

The rearrangement uses TRBV4-2 and TRBJ1-2; D unresolved. This CDR3 comprises 14 residues. The V end lost 0 bases, the J end lost 5 bases, and 10 bases lay between the germline ends. Germline V CDR1 and CDR2: LGHNA, YNFKEQ. The CDR3 sequence: CASSQDQSGYGYTF. In nucleotides, the CDR3 is TGTGCCAGCAGCCAAGACCAAAGTGGGTATGGCTACACCTTC.

This chain connects TRBV2 to TRBJ2-7; D unclear. The CDR3 length is 10 residues. From germline, CDR1 is SNHLY and CDR2 FYNNEI. Trimming removed 4 bases at V and 6 bases at J, with 4 bases between. Written as DNA, the CDR3 is TGTGCCAGCAGTGTGTTCGAGCAGTACTTC. Its translation is CASSVFEQYF.

Only a few counts were recorded for this clonotype. The rearrangement joins TRBV28 to TRBJ2-2; D call uncertain. This CDR3 has 13 residues. CDR1 is MDHEN, CDR2 SYDVKM, per germline. Trimming stripped 5 bases from V and 8 bases from J, with 12 bases between. The CDR3 bases are TGTGCCAGCAGTATCGGTCCCGGAGGGGAGCTGTTTTTT. The encoded protein is CASSIGPGGELFF.

The rearrangement joins TRBV7-2 to TRBJ2-3, with 9 bases identical to TRBD1. Trimming removed 9 bases from V and 2 bases from J; junction bases left unmatched: 3. The CDR3 is made up of 13 amino acids. Per the germline V gene, CDR1 is SGHTA and CDR2 is FQGNSA. CDR3 sequence: CASTGGFTDTQYF. The DNA for the CDR3 is TGTGCCAGTACAGGGGGCTTCACAGATACGCAGTATTTT.

This clonotype was seen a single time. The chain employs TRBV5-1 and TRBJ2-3, with TRBD2 identical over 12 bases. The J segment lost 0 bases and the V segment lost 2 bases, leaving 7 bases of the junction unmatched. Germline CDR1 SGHRS, CDR2 YFSETQ. CDR3 length: 18 amino acids. This chain's CDR3 is CASSFLAGGPGSTDTQYF. The CDR3 DNA reads as TGCGCCAGCAGCTTCCTAGCGGGAGGGCCTGGGAGCACAGATACGCAGTATTTT.

This chain connects TRBV10-3 to TRBJ2-3; D gene uncertain. The V and J ends lost 10 bases and 1 base respectively, with 15 bases between them. The germline CDR1 and CDR2 sequences are ENHRY and SYGVKD. The length of the CDR3 is 14 residues. DNA for the CDR3: TGTGCCACAGCCGGAGCTGGGGGCACAGATACGCAGTATTTT. This encodes CATAGAGGTDTQYF.

The chain links TRBV5-5 to TRBJ2-7; no definite D call. Germline V gene lookup returns CDR1 SGHKS and CDR2 YYEKEE (reference sequence). Deletions cut 0 bases from V and 2 bases from J, with 12 bases between. CDR3 length: 15 residues. CDR3 DNA sequence: TGTGCCAGCAGCTTGGAGGATCGGATTCCCTACGAGCAGTACTTC. Its protein product is CASSLEDRIPYEQYF.

This clonotype was detected only a few times. This chain joins TRBV2 and TRBJ2-4; D perhaps matches TRBD2 (5 bases). The CDR3 is 14 amino acids. V lost 7 bases and J lost 5, with 15 bases in between. CDR1 is SNHLY and CDR2 is FYNNEI in the germline V gene. CDR3 DNA sequence: TGTGCCAGCAAAAGTGGGAAGGGAGAAAACATTCAGTACTTC. Protein sequence: CASKSGKGENIQYF.

This clonotype was seen a few times. The CDR3 region is CASSSHNTIYF. The CDR3 region has the DNA TGTGCCAGCAGCTCCCATAACACCATATATTTT. This chain connects TRBV5-6 to TRBJ1-3; the D is unclear. This CDR3 region has 11 residues. Germline V lookup: CDR1 SGHDT, CDR2 YYEEEE. V was shortened by 3 bases and J by 7 bases, with 5 bases between the two germline ends.

CDR3 loop: CAISERGSGIQNEQFF. The CDR3 nucleotides are TGTGCCATCAGTGAGAGAGGTAGCGGGATACAGAATGAGCAGTTCTTC. V and J are TRBV10-3 and TRBJ2-1, with 8 positions matching TRBD2. The V and J ends lost 2 bases and 7 bases, in that order; junction bases with no gene match: 10. Germline CDR1 is ENHRY and CDR2 is SYGVKD. This CDR3 comprises 16 residues.